This entry features one TCR beta chain sequence. Recruits, aged roughly 18 to 95 years, lived in some 25 US areas. Which cohort a participant joined came from the clinical history participants gave. V lost 4 bases, J lost 4 bases, and 8 bases lay in between. The CDR3 length is 12 residues. The germline V gene has CDR1 SNHLY and CDR2 FYNNEI. Using immunoSEQ multiplex PCR, the repertoire was profiled, and TCRdb retains in-frame clones only, with some absent. The data contain some 420,000 clones, approximately 90% of them singletons. This sample is part of a study of blood T cell repertoires in COVID-19. Study overall: COVID-19 samples from acute and convalescent phases originated in the United States, Italy and Spain. Nucleic acid was either cDNA or gDNA, and it came from T cells, B-cell-depleted T cells, or PBMCs.

The source of this sequence is a man between 25 and 39 years old who had recovered from COVID-19. This rearrangement joins TRBV2 to TRBJ2-7; no definite D call. Sequencing used PBMCs or T cells enriched from blood (not recorded which). The CDR3 DNA follows: TGTGCCAGCAGTGGTAGCTGGTACGAGCAGTACTTC. As protein: CASSGSWYEQYF.